This is a list of T cell receptor beta chains from one sample in a study of T cells and Merkel cell carcinoma outcomes. Repertoires were generated with immunoSEQ multiplex PCR, while TCRdb's copy carries only in-frame clones and drops some. The data contain 14,000 or so clones, about nine tenths of them seen just once; the ten biggest clones take up roughly 2%. Sequenced: tumor tissue from Merkel cell carcinoma. These receptors all come from a human donor with Merkel cell carcinoma. Both conserved end residues are part of each CDR3. Fields, in order: D gene, V gene, clone size, J gene, CDR3 protein, CDR3 DNA. D genes are given only for firm matches. The size of a clone is reported for some rows only, either as once, few or many, or as a class for expanded clones.

>TRBD2|TRBV28|-|TRBJ2-7
CASSTRGTSGRRYF
TGTGCCAGCAGTACGAGGGGGACTAGCGGGAGGAGGTACTTC
>TRBD2|TRBV29-1|-|TRBJ2-3
CSSHPPSGSTDTQYF
TGCAGCTCCCACCCCCCTAGCGGGAGCACAGATACGCAGTATTTT
>TRBD2|TRBV6-7|-|TRBJ2-7
CASSYLGRAGVGQVQYF
TGTGCCAGCAGTTACCTGGGGAGAGCGGGAGTGGGCCAAGTGCAGTACTTC
>TRBD2|TRBV6-6|-|TRBJ2-5
CASSSREGETQYF
TGTGCCAGCAGTTCCAGGGAGGGAGAGACCCAGTACTTC
>-|TRBV5-8|-|TRBJ2-2
CASSTGQLAPGELFF
TGTGCCAGCAGTACGGGCCAACTCGCACCCGGAGAGCTGTTTTTT
>-|TRBV5-1|-|TRBJ1-1
CASSLDSVGGGEAFF
TGCGCCAGCAGCTTGGACTCGGTGGGAGGTGGTGAAGCTTTCTTT
>TRBD1|TRBV4-3|-|TRBJ1-2
CASSPSGTGDNYGYTF
TGCGCCAGCAGCCCGAGTGGGACAGGGGATAACTATGGCTACACCTTC
>-|TRBV30|-|TRBJ1-5
CAWSARGRLAGQPQHF
TGTGCCTGGAGTGCGCGAGGGCGGCTTGCGGGGCAGCCCCAGCATTTT
>-|TRBV9|-|TRBJ2-7
CASSPGTEGEQYF
TGTGCCAGCAGCCCCGGGACGGAAGGCGAGCAGTACTTC
>-|TRBV9|-|TRBJ2-6
CASSVVGSGANVLTF
TGTGCCAGCAGCGTAGTGGGTTCCGGGGCCAACGTCCTGACTTTC
>-|TRBV18|-|TRBJ2-7
CASSLNAGDLYEQYF
TGTGCCAGCTCACTCAACGCAGGGGACCTCTACGAGCAGTACTTC
>TRBD2|TRBV5-4|-|TRBJ2-2
CASSSLAEATRELFF
TGTGCCAGCAGTTCACTAGCGGAAGCCACCAGGGAGCTGTTTTTT
>-|TRBV6-6|once|TRBJ2-1
CASSRSNEQFF
TGTGCCAGCAGTCGGAGTAATGAGCAGTTCTTC
>-|TRBV30|-|TRBJ2-2
CAWRSGLGTGELFF
TGTGCCTGGAGAAGTGGTCTTGGTACCGGGGAGCTGTTTTTT
>-|TRBV2|-|TRBJ2-7
CASKWRDEQYF
TGTGCCAGCAAGTGGCGGGACGAGCAGTACTTC
>TRBD1|TRBV10-3|once|TRBJ1-2
CAIHRGDYGYTF
TGTGCCATCCACAGGGGAGACTATGGCTACACCTTC
>-|TRBV2|-|TRBJ1-6
CASSFRESSPLHF
TGTGCCAGCAGTTTCCGGGAAAGTTCACCCCTCCACTTT
>-|TRBV15|-|TRBJ2-5
CATSRDRRLIKETQYF
TGTGCCACCAGCAGAGATCGTCGACTAATAAAAGAGACCCAGTACTTC
>-|TRBV5-1|-|TRBJ2-2
CASSLAFGTGELFF
TGCGCCAGCAGCTTGGCCTTTGGGACCGGGGAGCTGTTTTTT
>-|TRBV18|-|TRBJ1-2
CASSSRAVPDPNYGYTF
TGTGCCAGCTCTAGCAGGGCCGTTCCCGATCCAAACTATGGCTACACCTTC
>-|TRBV2|-|TRBJ2-3
CASNRLYTTDTQYF
TGTGCCAGCAACCGACTATACACCACAGATACGCAGTATTTT
>-|TRBV7-8|-|TRBJ2-7
CASSLDYGPYEQYF
TGTGCCAGCAGCTTAGACTACGGTCCCTACGAGCAGTACTTC
>TRBD1|TRBV29-1|-|TRBJ2-2
CSVRTGGITGELFF
TGCAGCGTTCGGACAGGGGGGATCACCGGGGAGCTGTTTTTT
>-|TRBV6-6|-|TRBJ1-1
CASSYWDEAFF
TGTGCCAGCAGTTACTGGGATGAAGCTTTCTTT
>TRBD2|TRBV7-2|-|TRBJ2-3
CASSSIAGGSGDTQYF
TGTGCCAGCAGCTCCATAGCGGGAGGGTCTGGAGATACGCAGTATTTT
>-|TRBV5-1|-|TRBJ2-5
CASSLDRGLDQETQYF
TGCGCCAGCAGCTTGGACAGGGGACTGGACCAAGAGACCCAGTACTTC
>-|TRBV10-3|-|TRBJ1-1
CAITQTGGWTEAFF
TGTGCCATCACTCAGACGGGCGGGTGGACTGAAGCTTTCTTT
>-|TRBV21-1|few|TRBJ1-6
CASSKDSPLHF
TGTGCCAGCAGCAAGGATTCACCCCTCCACTTT
>-|TRBV6-5|once|TRBJ2-7
CASSYSGDDSYEQYF
TGTGCCAGCAGTTACTCTGGGGACGACTCCTACGAGCAGTACTTC
>-|TRBV4-1|-|TRBJ2-7
CASSQDFRALYEQYF
TGCGCCAGCAGCCAAGACTTTAGGGCCTTGTACGAGCAGTACTTC
>TRBD1|TRBV5-6|-|TRBJ2-2
CASSYRGASTGELFF
TGTGCCAGCAGCTACAGGGGGGCGAGCACCGGGGAGCTGTTTTTT
>-|TRBV6-1|-|TRBJ2-1
CASIMGHASYNEQFF
TGTGCCAGCATAATGGGACACGCGTCCTACAATGAGCAGTTCTTC
>-|TRBV7-9|once|TRBJ2-2
CASSLRLGDTGELFF
TGTGCCAGCAGCTTGAGATTAGGGGACACCGGGGAGCTGTTTTTT
>-|TRBV11-3|-|TRBJ2-3
CASSGSTDTQYF
TGTGCCAGCAGCGGGTCGACAGATACGCAGTATTTT